The present entry profiles one T cell receptor beta chain with its context. Antigen specificity is unknown. The data were obtained in a study of radiotherapy plus CTLA-4 blockade in lung cancer. Across the whole study: Around 18% of patients responded objectively, and approximately 33% achieved disease control. Whole-study findings and limits: In blood, after radiotherapy plus ipilimumab, tumor-derived TCR clones expanded.

CDR1 SGHTA and CDR2 FQGTGA come from the germline V gene. V lost 1 base and J lost 1, with 13 bases in between. CDR3 size: 16 residues. It was focal radiation plus CTLA-4 blockade with ipilimumab that patients with chemo-refractory metastatic non-small-cell lung cancer received. TCRdb's copy holds only in-frame clones and misses some; the assay was immunoSEQ multiplex PCR. In the table there are roughly 50,000 clones, approximately 79% of which are singletons. The specimen comprised peripheral blood, sampled from a patient treated with radiotherapy plus ipilimumab. This chain joins TRBV7-3 and TRBJ1-1; D remains ambiguous. This clonotype was sampled from a human donor with non-small cell lung cancer who had stable disease on radiotherapy plus ipilimumab. CDR3 sequence reads: CASSLKRLTSNTEAFF. In DNA, the CDR3 is TGTGCCAGCAGCTTAAAACGGCTAACCTCGAACACTGAAGCTTTCTTT.